Presented here are 29 T cell receptor beta chains from one specimen sequenced in a study of cytomegalovirus exposure and HLA in healthy donors. It was with 60 Vbeta and 13 Jbeta primers that the PCR ran. The assay was immunoSEQ multiplex PCR, and TCRdb's table has in-frame clones only and misses some. The profile shows more than 100,000 clones, around 76% of them singletons. The sequenced sample consisted of PBMCs. These receptors were taken from a man aged 60-69 years in good health and CMV-seropositive.

The CDR3 bases are TGTGCCAGCAAAGCTAGCGGGGGACTCACAGATACGCAGTATTTT. This gives the protein CASKASGGLTDTQYF. The rearrangement links TRBV19 to TRBJ2-3, with TRBD2 matching over 10 bases. This CDR3 is 15 amino acids long. The germline CDR1 and CDR2 sequences are LNHDA and SQIVND (reference sequence). The ends lost 9 bases at V and 2 bases at J; junction bases unmatched: 8.

The V and J genes are TRBV10-3 and TRBJ2-1, with D possibly TRBD1 on 7 matching bases. The CDR3 totals 16 residues. CDR1 and CDR2 from the germline V gene are ENHRY and SYGVKD. V was pared by 6 bases and J by 3 bases, with 18 bases between. Here the CDR3 reads CAISEGGDRVYNEQFF. In DNA form, the CDR3 reads TGTGCCATCAGCGAGGGGGGAGACAGGGTCTACAATGAGCAGTTCTTC.

The rearrangement links TRBV18 to TRBJ1-1; D ambiguous. The CDR3 is 13 residues long. Trimming cost V 3 bases and J 2 bases, with 7 bases left between them. The germline V gene has CDR1 KGHSH and CDR2 LQKENI. CDR3 nucleotide sequence: TGTGCCAGCTCACCTGTCCCAAACACTGAAGCTTTCTTT. Translating gives CASSPVPNTEAFF. The full variable domain, rest sourced from reference TRBV18 and TRBJ1-1, is NAGVMQNPRHLVRRRGQEARLRCSPMKGHSHVYWYRQLPEEGLKFMVYLQKENIIDESGMPKERFSAEFPKEGPSILRIQQVVRGDSAAYFCASSPVPNTEAFFGQGTRLTVV.

V gene TRBV28 combines with J gene TRBJ1-1; no clear D gene. The V gene lost 3 bases and the J gene lost 1 base, with 6 bases spanning the gap. Looked up from germline, CDR1 is MDHEN and CDR2 is SYDVKM. CDR3 length: 13 amino acids. The CDR3 sequence: CASSFGRNTEAFF. The CDR3, as DNA: TGTGCCAGCAGTTTTGGCAGGAACACTGAAGCTTTCTTT.

The rearrangement uses TRBV28 and TRBJ2-5; D unclear. Germline V gene data show CDR1 as MDHEN and CDR2 as SYDVKM. The CDR3 extends over 11 amino acids. Trimming took off 5 bases at V and 2 bases at J, with 3 bases between the two ends. The CDR3 spells CASSIQETQYF. DNA of the CDR3: TGTGCCAGCAGTATACAAGAGACCCAGTACTTC. Full variable domain (missing parts from reference TRBV28 and TRBJ2-5): DVKVTQSSRYLVKRTGEKVFLECVQDMDHENMFWYRQDPGLGLRLIYFSYDVKMKEKGDIPEGYSVSREKKERFSLILESASTNQTSMYLCASSIQETQYFGPGTRLLVL.

CDR3 sequence (DNA): TGTGCCAGCAGCGTCTCCGGGGGGAACTCCTACGAGCAGTACTTC. It yields the protein CASSVSGGNSYEQYF. This chain joins TRBV7-3 and TRBJ2-7; 7 bases map to TRBD2. Trimming removed 5 bases from V and 0 bases from J; junction bases left unmatched: 7. In germline, CDR1 is SGHTA, CDR2 FQGTGA. CDR3 size: 15 residues.

There are a few counts of this clone. The rearrangement joins TRBV5-1 to TRBJ1-3, with D uncertain. CDR3 size: 12 residues. Trimming left V 0 bases short and J 4 bases short, with 2 bases between. In germline, CDR1 is SGHRS, CDR2 YFSETQ. CDR3 DNA: TGCGCCAGCAGCTTGGCGGGAAACACCATATATTTT. This sequence encodes CASSLAGNTIYF.

The chain uses TRBV30 and TRBJ2-1; 11 bases align to TRBD2. Trimming took 0 bases from V and 9 from J; bases not matched to a gene: 10. This CDR3 is built from 16 residues. Per the germline V gene, CDR1 is GTSNPN and CDR2 is SVGIG (reference sequence). The CDR3 region has the DNA TGTGCCTGGAGTGTAGGGGGTAGCGGGGGGGCAGGTGAGCAGTTCTTC. This gives the protein CAWSVGGSGGAGEQFF.

The chain employs TRBV7-3 and TRBJ2-1; TRBD2 aligns across 11 bases. The junction had 7 bases not matched to a gene; V was cut back by 2 bases and J by 13 bases. The CDR3 extends over 14 amino acids. Germline loops: CDR1 SGHTA, CDR2 FQGTGA. The CDR3 protein is CASSLGTSGGPQFF. In nucleotides, the CDR3 is TGTGCCAGCAGCTTAGGAACTAGCGGGGGACCACAGTTCTTC.

The chain has TRBV7-8 and TRBJ2-7; D not certain. V dropped 1 base and J dropped 0 bases, with 7 bases sitting between them. CDR1 SGHVS and CDR2 FQNEAQ come from the germline V gene. This CDR3 contains 14 residues. The CDR3 loop is CASSLVRSSYEQYF. DNA of the CDR3: TGTGCCAGCAGCTTAGTAAGGAGCTCCTACGAGCAGTACTTC.

This rearrangement joins TRBV7-9 to TRBJ1-2; possibly TRBD1 for D (6 bases). With 1 base removed from V and 11 bases from J, the gap between germline ends came to 14 bases. Germline values: CDR1 SEHNR, CDR2 FQNEAQ (reference sequence). The length of the CDR3 is 13 residues. In DNA, the CDR3 is TGTGCCAGCAGCTTAGAACAGGGCAGGGGATACACCTTC. Encoded protein: CASSLEQGRGYTF.

This clone was counted once. V is TRBV2 and J is TRBJ2-7; D might be TRBD2 (6 bases). The V end was cut by 6 bases, the J end by 5 bases, with 17 bases between. Germline lookup yields CDR1 SNHLY and CDR2 FYNNEI. The CDR3 spans 14 residues. Here the CDR3 DNA reads TGTGCCAGCAGACTTGGCGGGACGTTCCACGAGCAGTACTTC. Protein sequence: CASRLGGTFHEQYF.

In its sample, this clone was seen once. The genes are TRBV5-8 and TRBJ1-3; D not certain. CDR3 size: 17 residues. Trimming took off 3 bases at V and 2 bases at J, with 18 bases between the two ends. Germline V CDR1 and CDR2: SGHTS, YDEGEE. The CDR3 DNA reads TGTGCCAGCAGCTCCCGGATTGCGGGGAAGCCTGGAAACACCATATATTTT. It translates to CASSSRIAGKPGNTIYF.

The chain is built from TRBV14 and TRBJ2-3, with 9 bases matching TRBD1. Looked up from germline, CDR1 is SGHDN and CDR2 is FVKESK. The CDR3 loop spans 17 amino acids. V lost 0 bases to trimming and J lost 5 bases; unmatched junction nucleotides: 9. This CDR3 is CASSQDGWTGDGDTQYF. CDR3 sequence (DNA): TGTGCCAGCAGCCAAGATGGGTGGACAGGGGATGGAGATACGCAGTATTTT.

The chain couples TRBV28 to TRBJ1-5; D gene uncertain. Germline V gene data show CDR1 as MDHEN and CDR2 as SYDVKM. V was trimmed by 1 base and J by 9 bases, leaving 7 bases between them. This CDR3 has 12 amino acids. Here the CDR3 reads CASSLSEAPQHF. The CDR3 DNA sequence: TGTGCCAGCAGTTTATCGGAGGCGCCCCAGCATTTT.

This clone has more than one count but fewer than ten. This sequence joins TRBV29-1 and TRBJ1-1, with D maybe TRBD1 (5 bases). The CDR3 runs 12 residues. V lost 7 bases, J lost 3 bases, and 12 bases lay in between. Germline V gene sequence: CDR1 SQVTM, CDR2 ANQGSEA. CDR3 loop: CSASGGYTEAFF. The CDR3 coding sequence is TGCAGCGCTAGCGGGGGGTACACTGAAGCTTTCTTT.

This clone was counted a few times. This sequence joins TRBV4-1 and TRBJ1-4; D is uncertain. The CDR3 runs to 16 residues. Between the trimmed V and J ends, which lost 4 bases and 0 bases, there was a span of 12 bases. The germline gives CDR1 MGHRA, CDR2 YSYEKL. The CDR3 region has the DNA TGCGCCAGCAGCCCGATCGAGTTATCAACTAATGAAAAACTGTTTTTT. Translated: CASSPIELSTNEKLFF.

This clone was counted only a few times. The CDR3 DNA follows: TGTGCCAGCAGCTTAGGAATTCCGGGACAGGGTCGGCACGGCTACACCTTC. It yields the protein CASSLGIPGQGRHGYTF. The chain links TRBV7-9 to TRBJ1-2; TRBD1 aligns across 9 bases. The V and J ends lost 1 base and 8 bases, in that order; junction bases with no gene match: 14. This CDR3 is 17 amino acids long. CDR1 SEHNR and CDR2 FQNEAQ come from the germline V gene (reference sequence).

This clone ranks as medium-sized. The genes are TRBV10-3 and TRBJ1-2; a weak D match, TRBD1 (6 bases). V was trimmed by 6 bases and J by 1 base, leaving 12 bases between them. The CDR3 totals 14 residues. The germline gives CDR1 ENHRY, CDR2 SYGVKD. Written as DNA, the CDR3 is TGTGCCATCAGACAGGGATTGTTTAACTATGGCTACACCTTC. Translated, it gives CAIRQGLFNYGYTF.

This chain joins TRBV27 and TRBJ1-4; D unresolved. V was clipped by 6 bases and J by 6 bases, with 11 bases between them. This CDR3 contains 13 residues. In germline, CDR1 is MNHEY, CDR2 SMNVEV (reference sequence). DNA of the CDR3: TGTGCCAGCAGCCGTACTTCTTATGAAAAACTGTTTTTT. Translating it yields CASSRTSYEKLFF.

The chain combines TRBV28 with TRBJ2-7; D perhaps matches TRBD2 (6 bases). V lost 0 bases and J 4 bases, leaving 10 bases between the germline ends. This CDR3 contains 14 residues. Germline V gives CDR1 MDHEN, CDR2 SYDVKM. The CDR3 spells CASSLWGGRYEQYF. CDR3 nucleotide sequence: TGTGCCAGCAGTTTATGGGGAGGCAGGTACGAGCAGTACTTC.

The V and J genes are TRBV7-8 and TRBJ2-1, with TRBD2 matching over 12 bases. Germline CDR1 is SGHVS and CDR2 is FQNEAQ. This CDR3 comprises 16 residues. V shed 2 bases and J 6 bases; nucleotides not matched to a gene: 5. CDR3 protein: CASSLFATSGSNEQFF. As DNA, the CDR3 is TGTGCCAGCAGCTTATTTGCGACTAGCGGGAGCAATGAGCAGTTCTTC.

V gene TRBV6-1 combines with J gene TRBJ2-3; TRBD1 matches at 10 bases. The CDR3 loop spans 14 amino acids. Germline V lookup: CDR1 MNHNS, CDR2 SASEGT. The V segment lost 5 bases and the J segment 4 bases; nucleotides outside the gene matches: 3. The CDR3 is CASSWDRGADTQYF. DNA of the CDR3: TGTGCCAGCAGTTGGGACAGGGGAGCAGATACGCAGTATTTT.

Only one count was recorded for this clone. The chain carries TRBV30 and TRBJ1-4; 10 bases agree with TRBD1. Germline V gene data show CDR1 as GTSNPN and CDR2 as SVGIG (reference sequence). This CDR3 is 15 amino acids long. Trimming removed 7 bases from V and 0 bases from J; junction bases left unmatched: 5. CDR3 DNA sequence: TGTGCCTACCGACAGGGGGCAACAACTAATGAAAAACTGTTTTTT. It codes for CAYRQGATTNEKLFF.

This chain connects TRBV5-8 to TRBJ1-1; D remains unclear. V lost 4 bases, J lost 1 base, and 11 bases lay in between. This CDR3 has 14 amino acids. Germline-derived CDR1 and CDR2 are SGHTS and YDEGEE. The CDR3 region has the DNA TGTGCCAGCAGCCTCCCTGACAAGAACACTGAAGCTTTCTTT. Its translation is CASSLPDKNTEAFF.

The chain uses TRBV28 and TRBJ2-7; D possibly corresponds to TRBD1 (6 bases). Trimming cost V 5 bases and J 2 bases, with 19 bases left between them. This CDR3 spans 16 amino acids. Germline CDR1 and CDR2: MDHEN and SYDVKM. CDR3 loop: CASSQLRGQPTYEQYF. For the CDR3, the DNA is TGTGCCAGCAGTCAACTGAGAGGACAGCCTACCTACGAGCAGTACTTC.

The table lists this clone with a few counts. The chain joins TRBV6-5 to TRBJ1-5; D is uncertain. The CDR3 is 15 residues long. The germline V gene has CDR1 MNHEY and CDR2 SVGAGI. With 7 bases removed from V and 0 bases from J, the gap between germline ends came to 13 bases. The CDR3 here is CASTLGVNSNQPQHF. The CDR3 nucleotides read TGTGCCAGCACCCTCGGGGTGAATAGCAATCAGCCCCAGCATTTT.

The chain couples TRBV18 to TRBJ1-5; 8 nucleotides agree with TRBD1. V dropped 3 bases and J dropped 0; count of bases not matched to a gene: 1. The germline gives CDR1 KGHSH, CDR2 LQKENI. There are 15 residues in the CDR3. Written as DNA, the CDR3 is TGTGCCAGCTCACCGACAGGGGTTAGCAATCAGCCCCAGCATTTT. Translation gives CASSPTGVSNQPQHF.

The rearrangement uses TRBV5-1 and TRBJ2-7; no clear D gene. Germline V CDR1 and CDR2: SGHRS, YFSETQ. Trimming shortened V by 5 bases and J by 0 bases, and 15 bases separated the two germline ends. The CDR3 totals 15 residues. The CDR3 is CASSLEPSYSYEQYF. CDR3 DNA sequence: TGCGCCAGCAGTCTGGAGCCCTCCTACTCCTACGAGCAGTACTTC.